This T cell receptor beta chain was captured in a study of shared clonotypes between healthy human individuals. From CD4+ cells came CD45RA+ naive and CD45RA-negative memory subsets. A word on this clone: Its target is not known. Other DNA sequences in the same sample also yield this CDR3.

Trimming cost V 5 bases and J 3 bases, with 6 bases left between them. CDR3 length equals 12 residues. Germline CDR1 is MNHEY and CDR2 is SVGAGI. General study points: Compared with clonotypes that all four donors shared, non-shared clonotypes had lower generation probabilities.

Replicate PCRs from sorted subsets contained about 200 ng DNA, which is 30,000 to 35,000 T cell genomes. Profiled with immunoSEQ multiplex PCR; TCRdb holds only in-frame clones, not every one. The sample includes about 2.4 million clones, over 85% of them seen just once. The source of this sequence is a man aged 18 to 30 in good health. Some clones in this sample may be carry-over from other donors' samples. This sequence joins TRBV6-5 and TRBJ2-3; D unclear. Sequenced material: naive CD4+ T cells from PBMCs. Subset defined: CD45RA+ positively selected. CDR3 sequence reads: CASSLGTDTQYF. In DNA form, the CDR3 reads TGTGCCAGCAGTCTGGGGACAGATACGCAGTATTTT.